These 5 T cell receptor beta chains originate from one sample sequenced in a study of OX40 agonist ivuxolimab in advanced cancers. TCRdb's table, derived via immunoSEQ multiplex PCR, lists solely in-frame clones and lacks some. This sample has approximately 94,000 clones, with about 91% found just once. The material was CD4+ or CD8+ T cells sorted from blood, obtained in a trial of the OX40 agonist ivuxolimab. These receptors were collected from an adult with an advanced solid tumor such as melanoma, head and neck, liver or kidney cancer.

This clone was seen once. This CDR3 reads CASKVGTGYAGELFF. DNA for the CDR3: TGTGCCAGTAAGGTGGGGACAGGGTATGCCGGGGAGCTGTTTTTT. The chain is built from TRBV19 and TRBJ2-2, with TRBD1 matching over 9 bases. Germline CDR1 and CDR2: LNHDA and SQIVND (reference sequence). Unmatched junction bases numbered 9, after V lost 7 bases and J lost 6 bases. This CDR3 spans 15 amino acids.

The V gene is TRBV19, the J gene TRBJ2-5, with D perhaps TRBD1 (6 bases). The J call may be incorrect, as the DNA end agrees better with TRBJ2-7. The CDR3 length is 15 residues. CDR1 is LNHDA and CDR2 is SQIVND in the germline V gene (reference sequence). CDR3 residues: CASSAIQGNGYEQYF. The CDR3 DNA sequence: TGTGCCAGTAGTGCGATACAGGGTAACGGCTACGAGCAGTACTTC.

This clone showed up just once. The rearrangement joins TRBV25-1 to TRBJ1-1, with D possibly matching TRBD1 (5 bases). The CDR3 has 15 residues. The V gene lost 6 bases and the J gene lost 0 bases, with 14 bases spanning the gap. Germline V gene lookup returns CDR1 MGHDK and CDR2 SYGVNS. The CDR3 loop is CASSPLRGMNTEAFF. CDR3 nucleotide sequence: TGTGCCAGCAGCCCCCTAAGGGGTATGAACACTGAAGCTTTCTTT.

V usage is TRBV29-1 and J usage is TRBJ2-7; possibly TRBD2 for D (5 bases). CDR1 and CDR2 (germline): SQVTM, ANQGSEA. CDR3 size: 13 residues. V was cut by 6 bases and J by 6 bases, with 18 bases left in between. CDR3 sequence reads: CSVLGRLSGEQYF. CDR3 DNA: TGCAGCGTGTTGGGTCGACTGAGCGGCGAGCAGTACTTC.

The CDR3 here is CASSGQNYEQYF. The CDR3 coding sequence is TGTGCCAGCAGCGGACAGAACTACGAGCAGTACTTC. The chain combines TRBV2 with TRBJ2-7, with D tentatively TRBD1 (6 bases). Germline V gene sequence: CDR1 SNHLY, CDR2 FYNNEI. This CDR3 spans 12 amino acids. V was trimmed by 6 bases and J by 3 bases, leaving 9 bases between them.